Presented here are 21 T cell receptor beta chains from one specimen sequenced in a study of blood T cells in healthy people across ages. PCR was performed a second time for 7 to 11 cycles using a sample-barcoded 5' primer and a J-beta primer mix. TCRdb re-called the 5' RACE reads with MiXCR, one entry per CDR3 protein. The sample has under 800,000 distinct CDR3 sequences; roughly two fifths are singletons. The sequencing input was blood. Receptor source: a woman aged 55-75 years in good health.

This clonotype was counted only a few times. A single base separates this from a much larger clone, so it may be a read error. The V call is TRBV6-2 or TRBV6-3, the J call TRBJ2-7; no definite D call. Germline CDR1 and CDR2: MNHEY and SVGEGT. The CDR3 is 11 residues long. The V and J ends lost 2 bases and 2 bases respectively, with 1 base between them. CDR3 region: CASSYAYEQYF. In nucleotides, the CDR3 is TGTGCCAGCAGTTACGCCTACGAGCAGTACTTC.

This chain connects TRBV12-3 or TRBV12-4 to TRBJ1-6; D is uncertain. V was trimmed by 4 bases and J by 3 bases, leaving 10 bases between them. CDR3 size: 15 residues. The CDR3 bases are TGTGCCAGCAGTTCCGACGGCCTCTATAATTCACCCCTCCACTTT. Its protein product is CASSSDGLYNSPLHF.

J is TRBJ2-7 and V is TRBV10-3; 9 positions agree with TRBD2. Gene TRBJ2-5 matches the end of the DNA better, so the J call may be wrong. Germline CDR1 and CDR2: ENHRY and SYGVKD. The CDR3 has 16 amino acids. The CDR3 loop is CAISESLAGRWETQYF. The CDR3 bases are TGTGCCATCAGTGAGTCGCTAGCGGGACGGTGGGAGACCCAGTACTTC.

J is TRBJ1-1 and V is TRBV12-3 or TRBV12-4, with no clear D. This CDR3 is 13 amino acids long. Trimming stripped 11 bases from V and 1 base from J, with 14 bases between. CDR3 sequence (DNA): TGTGCCCGCGGTGGGAGACCGAACACTGAAGCTTTCTTT. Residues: CARGGRPNTEAFF.

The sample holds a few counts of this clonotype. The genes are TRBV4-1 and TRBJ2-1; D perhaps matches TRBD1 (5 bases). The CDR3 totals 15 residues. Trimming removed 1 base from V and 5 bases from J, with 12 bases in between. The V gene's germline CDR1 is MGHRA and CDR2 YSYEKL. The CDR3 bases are TGCGCCAGCAGCCAAGCAGGGTCCCCGGACAATGAGCAGTTCTTC. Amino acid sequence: CASSQAGSPDNEQFF.

The CDR3 nucleotides read TGTGCCAGCTCACCTTCCCGGGACAGGGGATATGGCTACACCTTC. This translates into CASSPSRDRGYGYTF. The chain uses TRBV18 and TRBJ1-2, with 10 bases identical to TRBD1. Germline V lookup: CDR1 KGHSH, CDR2 LQKENI. This CDR3 contains 15 residues. Trimming at V came to 3 bases and at J to 5 bases, leaving 6 bases not matched to a gene.

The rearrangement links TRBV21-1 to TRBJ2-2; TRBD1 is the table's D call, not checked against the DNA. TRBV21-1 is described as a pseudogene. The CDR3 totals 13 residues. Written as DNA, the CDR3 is TGTGCCAGCAGCAAAACAGGGTCCGGGGAGCCGTTTTTT. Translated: CASSKTGSGEPFF.

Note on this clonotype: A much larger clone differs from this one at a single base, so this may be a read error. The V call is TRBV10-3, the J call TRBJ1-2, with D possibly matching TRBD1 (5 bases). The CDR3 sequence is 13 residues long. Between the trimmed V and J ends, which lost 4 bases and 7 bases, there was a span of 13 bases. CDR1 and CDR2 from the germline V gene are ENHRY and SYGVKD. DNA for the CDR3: TGTGCCATCAGTGCCTCGGACACCTGTGGCTACACCTTC. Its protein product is CAISASDTCGYTF.

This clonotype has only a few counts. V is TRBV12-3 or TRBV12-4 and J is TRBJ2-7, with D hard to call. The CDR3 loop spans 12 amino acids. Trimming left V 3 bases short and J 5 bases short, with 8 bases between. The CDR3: CASSFDTNEQYF. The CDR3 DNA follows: TGTGCCAGCAGTTTCGACACCAACGAGCAGTACTTC.

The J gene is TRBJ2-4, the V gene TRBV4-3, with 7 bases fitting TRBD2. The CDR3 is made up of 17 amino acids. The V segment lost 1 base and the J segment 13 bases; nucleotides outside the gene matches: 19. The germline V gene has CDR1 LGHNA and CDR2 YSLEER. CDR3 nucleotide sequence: TGCGCCAGCAGCCAAGGACCGGGGGTAGCGGGCTACAATGTACAGTACTTC. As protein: CASSQGPGVAGYNVQYF.

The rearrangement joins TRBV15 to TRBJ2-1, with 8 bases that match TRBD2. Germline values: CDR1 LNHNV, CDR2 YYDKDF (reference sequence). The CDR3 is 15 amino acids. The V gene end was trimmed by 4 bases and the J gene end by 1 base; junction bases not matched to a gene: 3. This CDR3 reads CATSKSGGSYNEQFF. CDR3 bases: TGTGCCACCAGCAAAAGCGGGGGATCCTACAATGAGCAGTTCTTC.

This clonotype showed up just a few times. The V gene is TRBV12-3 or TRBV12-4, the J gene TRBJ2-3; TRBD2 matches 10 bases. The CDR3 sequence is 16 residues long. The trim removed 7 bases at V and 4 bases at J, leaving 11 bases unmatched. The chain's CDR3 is CASTRSIAGGSDTQYF. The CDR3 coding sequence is TGTGCCAGCACCCGAAGTATAGCGGGGGGTTCAGATACGCAGTATTTT.

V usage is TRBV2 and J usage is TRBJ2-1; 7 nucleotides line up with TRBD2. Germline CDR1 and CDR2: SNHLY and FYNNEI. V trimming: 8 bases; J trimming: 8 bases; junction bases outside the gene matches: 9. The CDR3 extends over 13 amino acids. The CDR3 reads CASRGLLEDEQFF. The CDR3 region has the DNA TGTGCCAGCCGGGGACTACTTGAGGATGAGCAGTTCTTC.

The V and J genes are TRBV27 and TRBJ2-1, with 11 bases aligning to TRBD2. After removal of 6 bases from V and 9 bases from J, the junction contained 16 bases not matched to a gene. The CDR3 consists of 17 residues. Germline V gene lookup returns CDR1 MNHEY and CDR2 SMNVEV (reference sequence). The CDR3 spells CASSEDIDCSGRGEQFF. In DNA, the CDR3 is TGTGCCAGCAGCGAGGACATAGATTGTAGCGGGAGGGGTGAGCAGTTCTTC.

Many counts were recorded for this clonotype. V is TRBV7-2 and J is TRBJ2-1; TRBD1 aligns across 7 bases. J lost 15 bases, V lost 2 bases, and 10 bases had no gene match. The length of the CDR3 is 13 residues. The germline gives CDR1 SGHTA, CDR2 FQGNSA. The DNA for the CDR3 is TGTGCCAGCAGCTTACGTCGGGACAGCAACGCGTTCTTC. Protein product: CASSLRRDSNAFF.

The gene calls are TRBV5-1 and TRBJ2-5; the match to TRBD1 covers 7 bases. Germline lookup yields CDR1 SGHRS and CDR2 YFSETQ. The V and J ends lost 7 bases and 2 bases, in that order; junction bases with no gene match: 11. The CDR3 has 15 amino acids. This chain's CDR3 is CASGTQGMEQETQYF. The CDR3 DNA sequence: TGCGCCAGCGGAACACAGGGGATGGAACAAGAGACCCAGTACTTC.

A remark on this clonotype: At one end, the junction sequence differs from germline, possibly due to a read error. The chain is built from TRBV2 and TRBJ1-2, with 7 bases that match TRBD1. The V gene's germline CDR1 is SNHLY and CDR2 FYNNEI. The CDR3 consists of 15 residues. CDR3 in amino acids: CASSQNGEGAGGYTF. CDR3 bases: TGTGCTAGCAGTCAGAACGGCGAGGGGGCAGGTGGCTACACCTTC.

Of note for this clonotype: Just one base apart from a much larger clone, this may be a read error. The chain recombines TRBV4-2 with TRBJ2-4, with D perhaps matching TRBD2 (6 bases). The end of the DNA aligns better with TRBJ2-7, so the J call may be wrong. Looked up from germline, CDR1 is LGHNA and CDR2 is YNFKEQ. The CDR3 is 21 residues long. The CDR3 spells CASSQVQQGLRTKGLSYEQYF. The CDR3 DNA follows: TGTGCCAGCAGCCAAGTCCAACAAGGCTTACGGACTAAAGGACTCAGCTACGAGCAGTACTTC.

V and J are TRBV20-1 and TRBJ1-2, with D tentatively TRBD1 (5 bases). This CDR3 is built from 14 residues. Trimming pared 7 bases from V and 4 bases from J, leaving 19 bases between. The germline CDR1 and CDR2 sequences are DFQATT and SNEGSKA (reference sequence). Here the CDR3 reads CSVYSIGGSYGYTF. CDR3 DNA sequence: TGCAGTGTCTATTCTATCGGGGGGAGCTATGGCTACACCTTC.

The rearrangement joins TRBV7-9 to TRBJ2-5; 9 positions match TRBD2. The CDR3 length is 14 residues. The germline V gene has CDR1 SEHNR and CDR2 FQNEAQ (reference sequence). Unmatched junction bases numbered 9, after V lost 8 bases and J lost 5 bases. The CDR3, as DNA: TGTGCCAGCGGATTAGCGGGGGCCGTGGAGACCCAGTACTTC. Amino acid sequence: CASGLAGAVETQYF.

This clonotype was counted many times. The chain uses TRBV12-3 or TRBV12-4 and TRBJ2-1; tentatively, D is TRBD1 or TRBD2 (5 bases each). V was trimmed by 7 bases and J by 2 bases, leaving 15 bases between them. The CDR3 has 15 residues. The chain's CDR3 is CASTSVEGPYNEQFF. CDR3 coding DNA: TGTGCCAGCACCTCCGTTGAGGGGCCCTACAATGAGCAGTTCTTC.